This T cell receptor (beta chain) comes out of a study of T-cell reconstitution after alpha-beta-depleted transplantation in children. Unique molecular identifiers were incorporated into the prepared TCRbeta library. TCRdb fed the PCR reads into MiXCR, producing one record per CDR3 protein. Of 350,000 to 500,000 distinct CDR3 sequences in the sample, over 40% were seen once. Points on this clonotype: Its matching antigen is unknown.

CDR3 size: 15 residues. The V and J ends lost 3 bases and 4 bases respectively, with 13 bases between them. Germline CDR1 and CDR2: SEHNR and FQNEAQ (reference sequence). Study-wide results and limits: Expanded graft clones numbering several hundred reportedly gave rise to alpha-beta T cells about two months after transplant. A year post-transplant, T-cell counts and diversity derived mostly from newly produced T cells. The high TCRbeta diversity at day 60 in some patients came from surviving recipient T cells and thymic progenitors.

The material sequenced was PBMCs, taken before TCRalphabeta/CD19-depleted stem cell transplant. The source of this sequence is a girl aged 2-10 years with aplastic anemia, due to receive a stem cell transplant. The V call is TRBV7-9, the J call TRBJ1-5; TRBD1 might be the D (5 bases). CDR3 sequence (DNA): TGTGCCAGCAGCTTGGGTCGCAGGGCTAATCAGCCCCAGCATTTT. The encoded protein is CASSLGRRANQPQHF.